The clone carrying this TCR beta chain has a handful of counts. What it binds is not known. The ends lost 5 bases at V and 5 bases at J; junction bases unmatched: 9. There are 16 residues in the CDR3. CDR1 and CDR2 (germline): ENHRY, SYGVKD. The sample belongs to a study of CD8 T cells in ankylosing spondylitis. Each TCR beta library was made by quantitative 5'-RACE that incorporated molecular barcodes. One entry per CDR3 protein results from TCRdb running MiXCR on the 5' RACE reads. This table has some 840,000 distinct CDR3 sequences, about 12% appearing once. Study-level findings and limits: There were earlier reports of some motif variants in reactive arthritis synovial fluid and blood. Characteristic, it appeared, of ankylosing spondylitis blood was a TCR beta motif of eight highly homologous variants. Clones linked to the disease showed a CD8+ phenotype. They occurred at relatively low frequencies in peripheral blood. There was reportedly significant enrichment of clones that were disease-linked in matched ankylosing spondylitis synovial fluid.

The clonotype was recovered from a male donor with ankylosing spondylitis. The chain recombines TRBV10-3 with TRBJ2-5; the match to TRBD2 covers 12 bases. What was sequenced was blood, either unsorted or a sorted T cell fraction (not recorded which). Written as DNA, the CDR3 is TGTGCCATCAGTACTCTAGCGGGAGGGCCAGGGGAGACCCAGTACTTC. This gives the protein CAISTLAGGPGETQYF.